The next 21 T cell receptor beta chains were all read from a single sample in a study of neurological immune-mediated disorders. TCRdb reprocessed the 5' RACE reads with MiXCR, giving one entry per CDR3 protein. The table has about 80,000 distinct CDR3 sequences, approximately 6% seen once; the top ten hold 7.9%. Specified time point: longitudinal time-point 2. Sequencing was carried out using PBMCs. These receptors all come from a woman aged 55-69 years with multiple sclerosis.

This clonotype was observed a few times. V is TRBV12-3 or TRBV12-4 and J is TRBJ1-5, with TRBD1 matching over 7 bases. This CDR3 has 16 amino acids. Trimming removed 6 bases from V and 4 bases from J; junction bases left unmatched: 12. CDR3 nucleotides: TGTGCCAGCAGCCCCGAAGCGGTCAGGGGGAATCAGCCCCAGCATTTT. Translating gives CASSPEAVRGNQPQHF.

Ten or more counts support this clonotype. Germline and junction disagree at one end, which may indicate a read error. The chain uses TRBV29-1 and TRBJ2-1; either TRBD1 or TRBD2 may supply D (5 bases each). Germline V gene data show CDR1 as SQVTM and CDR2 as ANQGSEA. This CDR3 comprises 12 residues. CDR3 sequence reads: CSVEDPSRDRIF. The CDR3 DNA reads TGCAGCGTTGAAGATCCTTCGAGGGACCGGATCTTC.

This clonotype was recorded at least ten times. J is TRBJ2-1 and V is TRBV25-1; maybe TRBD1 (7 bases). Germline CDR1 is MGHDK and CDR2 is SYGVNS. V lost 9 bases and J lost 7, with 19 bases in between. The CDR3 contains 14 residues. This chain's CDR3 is CAREVGRGRNEQFF. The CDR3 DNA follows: TGTGCCAGGGAAGTTGGCAGGGGGAGGAATGAGCAGTTCTTC. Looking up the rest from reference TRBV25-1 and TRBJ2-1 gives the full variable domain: EADIYQTPRYLVIGTGKKITLECSQTMGHDKMYWYQQDPGMELHLIHYSYGVNSTEKGDLSSESTVSRIRTEHFPLTLESARPSHTSQYLCAREVGRGRNEQFFGPGTRLTVL.

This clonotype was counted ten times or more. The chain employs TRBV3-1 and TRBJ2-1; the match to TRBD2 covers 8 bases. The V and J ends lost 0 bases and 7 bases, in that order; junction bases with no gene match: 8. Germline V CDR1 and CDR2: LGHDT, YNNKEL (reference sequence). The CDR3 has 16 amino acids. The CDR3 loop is CASSQDPGGPGNEQFF. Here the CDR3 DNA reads TGTGCCAGCAGCCAAGATCCGGGGGGGCCTGGGAATGAGCAGTTCTTC.

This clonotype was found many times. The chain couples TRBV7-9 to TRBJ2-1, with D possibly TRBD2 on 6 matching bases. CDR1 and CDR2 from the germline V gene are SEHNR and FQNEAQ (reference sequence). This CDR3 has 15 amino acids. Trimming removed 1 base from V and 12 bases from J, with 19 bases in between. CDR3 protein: CASSLVGGPTMGQFF. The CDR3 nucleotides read TGTGCCAGCAGCTTAGTGGGGGGACCGACGATGGGGCAGTTCTTC.

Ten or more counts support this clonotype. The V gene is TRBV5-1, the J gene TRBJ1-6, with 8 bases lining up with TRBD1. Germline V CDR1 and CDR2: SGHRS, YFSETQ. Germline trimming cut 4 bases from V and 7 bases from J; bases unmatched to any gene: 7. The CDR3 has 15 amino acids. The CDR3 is CASSIRTGNNSPLHF. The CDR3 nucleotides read TGCGCCAGCAGCATTAGGACAGGGAACAATTCACCCCTCCACTTT.

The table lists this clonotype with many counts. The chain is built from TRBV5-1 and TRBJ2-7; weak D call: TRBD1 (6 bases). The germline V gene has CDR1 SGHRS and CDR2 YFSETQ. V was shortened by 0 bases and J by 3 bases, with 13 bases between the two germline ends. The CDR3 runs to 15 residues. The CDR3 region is CASSLAGGKGYEQYF. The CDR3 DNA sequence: TGCGCCAGCAGCTTGGCTGGGGGCAAAGGCTACGAGCAGTACTTC.

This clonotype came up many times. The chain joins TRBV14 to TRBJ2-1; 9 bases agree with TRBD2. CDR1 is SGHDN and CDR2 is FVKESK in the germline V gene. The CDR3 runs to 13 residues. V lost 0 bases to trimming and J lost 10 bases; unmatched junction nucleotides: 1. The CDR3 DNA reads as TGTGCCAGCAGCCAAGACGGACTAGCGGAGCAGTTCTTC. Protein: CASSQDGLAEQFF.

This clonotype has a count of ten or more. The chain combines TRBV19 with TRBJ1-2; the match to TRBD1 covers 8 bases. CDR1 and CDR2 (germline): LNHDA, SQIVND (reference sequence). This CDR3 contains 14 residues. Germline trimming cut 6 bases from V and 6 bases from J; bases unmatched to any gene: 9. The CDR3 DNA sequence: TGTGCCAGTAGCCTCCGGACAGGGAGAAATGGCTACACCTTC. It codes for CASSLRTGRNGYTF.

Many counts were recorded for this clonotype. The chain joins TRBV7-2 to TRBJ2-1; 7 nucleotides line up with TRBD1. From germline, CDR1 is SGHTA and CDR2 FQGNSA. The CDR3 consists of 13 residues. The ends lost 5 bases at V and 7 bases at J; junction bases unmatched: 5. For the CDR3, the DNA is TGTGCCAGCAGCATAACAGGGGTGAATGAGCAGTTCTTC. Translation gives CASSITGVNEQFF.

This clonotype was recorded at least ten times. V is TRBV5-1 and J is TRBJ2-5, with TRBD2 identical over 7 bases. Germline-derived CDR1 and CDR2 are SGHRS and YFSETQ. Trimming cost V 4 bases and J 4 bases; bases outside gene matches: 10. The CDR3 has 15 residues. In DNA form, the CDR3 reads TGCGCCAGCAGCCCAGGGACGCCGGGGGGAGAGACCCAGTACTTC. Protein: CASSPGTPGGETQYF. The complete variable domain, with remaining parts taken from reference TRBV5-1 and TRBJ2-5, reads KAGVTQTPRYLIKTRGQQVTLSCSPISGHRSVSWYQQTPGQGLQFLFEYFSETQRNKGNFPGRFSGRQFSNSRSEMNVSTLELGDSALYLCASSPGTPGGETQYFGPGTRLLVL.

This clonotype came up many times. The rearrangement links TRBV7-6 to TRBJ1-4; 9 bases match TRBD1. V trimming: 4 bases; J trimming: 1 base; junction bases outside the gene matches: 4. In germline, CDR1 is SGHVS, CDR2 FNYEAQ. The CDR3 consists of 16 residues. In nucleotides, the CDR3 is TGTGCCAGCAGCTACGTGACAGGGGGAACTAATGAAAAACTGTTTTTT. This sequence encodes CASSYVTGGTNEKLFF.

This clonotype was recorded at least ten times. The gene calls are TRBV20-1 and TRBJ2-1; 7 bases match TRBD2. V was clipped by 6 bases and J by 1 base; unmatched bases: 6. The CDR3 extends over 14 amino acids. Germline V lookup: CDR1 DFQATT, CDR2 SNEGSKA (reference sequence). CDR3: CSAPGTTSYNEQFF. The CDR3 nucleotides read TGCAGTGCCCCCGGGACTACTTCCTACAATGAGCAGTTCTTC.

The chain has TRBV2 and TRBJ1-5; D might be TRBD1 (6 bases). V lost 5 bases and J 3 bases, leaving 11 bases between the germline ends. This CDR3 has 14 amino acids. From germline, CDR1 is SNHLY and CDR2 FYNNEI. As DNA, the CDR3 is TGTGCCAGCAGTCGAGACAGGTTCAATCAGCCCCAGCATTTT. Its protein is CASSRDRFNQPQHF.

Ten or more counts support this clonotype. The CDR3 spells CASSWRGSTDTQYF. In DNA form, the CDR3 reads TGCGCCAGCAGCTGGAGGGGGAGCACAGATACGCAGTATTTT. This chain joins TRBV5-1 and TRBJ2-3, with D perhaps TRBD1 or TRBD2 (6 bases each). The germline gives CDR1 SGHRS, CDR2 YFSETQ. Trimming shortened V by 3 bases and J by 0 bases, and 8 bases separated the two germline ends. The CDR3 totals 14 residues.

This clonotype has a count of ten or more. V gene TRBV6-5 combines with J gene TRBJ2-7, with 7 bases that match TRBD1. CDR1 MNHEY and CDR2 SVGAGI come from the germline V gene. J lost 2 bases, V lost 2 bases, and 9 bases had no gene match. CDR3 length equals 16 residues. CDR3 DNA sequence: TGTGCCAGCAGTTACCCGGGGACAGCCCCAACCTACGAGCAGTACTTC. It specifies CASSYPGTAPTYEQYF.

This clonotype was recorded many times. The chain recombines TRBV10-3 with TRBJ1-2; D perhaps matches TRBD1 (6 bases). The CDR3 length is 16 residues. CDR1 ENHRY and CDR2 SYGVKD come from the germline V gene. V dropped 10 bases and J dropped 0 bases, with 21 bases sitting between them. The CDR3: CATEGGTLGANYGYTF. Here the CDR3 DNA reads TGTGCCACAGAAGGCGGGACACTCGGAGCTAACTATGGCTACACCTTC.

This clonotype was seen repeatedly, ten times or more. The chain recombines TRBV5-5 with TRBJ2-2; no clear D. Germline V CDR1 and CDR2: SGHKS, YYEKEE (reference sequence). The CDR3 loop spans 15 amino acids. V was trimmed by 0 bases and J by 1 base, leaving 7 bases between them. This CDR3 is CASSLGLGNTGELFF. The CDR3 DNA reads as TGTGCCAGCAGCTTGGGGCTCGGGAACACCGGGGAGCTGTTTTTT.

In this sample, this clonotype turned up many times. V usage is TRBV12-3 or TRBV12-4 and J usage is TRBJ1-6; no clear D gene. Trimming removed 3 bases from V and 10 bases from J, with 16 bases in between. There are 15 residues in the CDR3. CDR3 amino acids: CASSFLPASRSPLHF. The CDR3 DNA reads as TGTGCCAGCAGTTTCTTACCGGCCTCACGGTCACCCCTCCACTTT.

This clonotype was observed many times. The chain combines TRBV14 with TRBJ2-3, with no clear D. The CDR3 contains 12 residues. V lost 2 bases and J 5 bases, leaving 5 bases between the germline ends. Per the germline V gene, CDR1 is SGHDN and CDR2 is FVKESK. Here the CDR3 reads CASSQWRDTQYF. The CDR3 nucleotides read TGTGCCAGCAGCCAATGGCGAGATACGCAGTATTTT.

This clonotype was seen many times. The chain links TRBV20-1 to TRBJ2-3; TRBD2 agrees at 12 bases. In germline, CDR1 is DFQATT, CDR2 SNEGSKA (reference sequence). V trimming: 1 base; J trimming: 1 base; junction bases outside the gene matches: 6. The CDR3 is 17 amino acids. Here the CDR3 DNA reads TGCAGTGCTAGAGTAACTAGCGGGGGGTTGGGCACAGATACGCAGTATTTT. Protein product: CSARVTSGGLGTDTQYF.